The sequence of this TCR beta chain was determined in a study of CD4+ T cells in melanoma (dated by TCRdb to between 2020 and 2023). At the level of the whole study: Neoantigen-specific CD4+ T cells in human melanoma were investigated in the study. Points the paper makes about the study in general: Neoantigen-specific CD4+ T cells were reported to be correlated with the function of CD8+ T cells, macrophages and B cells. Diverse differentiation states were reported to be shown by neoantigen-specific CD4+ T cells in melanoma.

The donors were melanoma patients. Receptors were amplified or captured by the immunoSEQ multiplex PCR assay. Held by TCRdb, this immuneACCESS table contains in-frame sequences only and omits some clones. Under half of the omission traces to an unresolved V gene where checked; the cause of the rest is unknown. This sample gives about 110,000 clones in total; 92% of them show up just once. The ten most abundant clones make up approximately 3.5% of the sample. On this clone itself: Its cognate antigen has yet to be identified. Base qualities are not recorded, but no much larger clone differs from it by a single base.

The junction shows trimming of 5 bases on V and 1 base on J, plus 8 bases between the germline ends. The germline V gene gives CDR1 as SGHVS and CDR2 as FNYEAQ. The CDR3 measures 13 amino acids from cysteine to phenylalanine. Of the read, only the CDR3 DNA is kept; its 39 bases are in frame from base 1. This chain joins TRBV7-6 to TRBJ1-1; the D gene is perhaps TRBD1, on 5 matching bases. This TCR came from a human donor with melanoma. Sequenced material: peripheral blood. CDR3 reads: CASSVGQNTEAFF. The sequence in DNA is TGTGCCAGCAGCGTAGGACAGAACACTGAAGCTTTCTTT. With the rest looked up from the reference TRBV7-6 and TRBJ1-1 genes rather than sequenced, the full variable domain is GAGVSQSPRYKVTKRGQDVALRCDPISGHVSLYWYRQALGQGPEFLTYFNYEAQQDKSGLPNDRFSAERPEGSISTLTIQRTEQRDSAMYRCASSVGQNTEAFFGQGTRLTVV.